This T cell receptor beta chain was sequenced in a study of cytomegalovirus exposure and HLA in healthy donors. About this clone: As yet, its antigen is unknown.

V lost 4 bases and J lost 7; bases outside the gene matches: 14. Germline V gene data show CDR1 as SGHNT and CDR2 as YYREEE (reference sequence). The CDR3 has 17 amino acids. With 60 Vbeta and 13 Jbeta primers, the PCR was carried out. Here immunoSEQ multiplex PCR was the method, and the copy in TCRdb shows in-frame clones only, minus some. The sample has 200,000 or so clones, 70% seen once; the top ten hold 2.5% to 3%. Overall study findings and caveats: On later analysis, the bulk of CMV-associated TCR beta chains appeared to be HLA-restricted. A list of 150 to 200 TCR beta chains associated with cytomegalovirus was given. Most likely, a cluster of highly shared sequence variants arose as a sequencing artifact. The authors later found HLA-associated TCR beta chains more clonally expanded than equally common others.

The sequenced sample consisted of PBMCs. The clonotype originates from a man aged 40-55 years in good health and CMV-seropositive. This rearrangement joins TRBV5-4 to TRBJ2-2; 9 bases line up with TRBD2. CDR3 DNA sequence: TGTGCCAGCAGCCTACCCGGGGTAGCGGGGGCGAACGGGGAGCTGTTTTTT. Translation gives CASSLPGVAGANGELFF.